The text below deals with one T cell receptor beta chain. Its antigen is not identified. Here immunoSEQ multiplex PCR was the method, and the copy in TCRdb shows in-frame clones only, minus some. The repertoire includes under 300,000 clones, roughly 89% of them detected once, and more than 0.35% sits in the top ten. V lost 6 bases, J lost 3 bases, and 6 bases lay in between. The CDR3 covers 11 residues. Germline CDR1 is DFQATT and CDR2 is SNEGSKA (reference sequence). This entry is derived from a study of cytomegalovirus exposure and HLA in healthy donors. General study results and limits: Over 150 TCR beta chains were listed as cytomegalovirus-associated. Subsequent analysis of the 100 to 150 validation repertoires found a tendency for first-cohort TCR clusters to co-occur. Many donors shared some public TCRs, even though most TCR sequences were rare.

The specimen was PBMCs. The chain couples TRBV20-1 to TRBJ2-1, with no clear D. The TCR sequence derives from a woman in her late teens or twenties in good health and CMV-seronegative. CDR3 amino acids: CSAPRYNEQFF. CDR3 DNA sequence: TGCAGTGCCCCCCGCTACAATGAGCAGTTCTTC.